Shown below are 4 T cell receptor beta chains from a single sample sequenced in a study of T-cell memory formation after mild COVID-19. TCRdb re-derived calls from the 5' RACE reads in MiXCR, one entry per CDR3 protein. In the table there are 300,000 to 400,000 distinct CDR3 sequences, around 13% of which are singletons. Sequencing was carried out using PBMCs or a T cell subset sorted from them (not recorded which). The receptors here all came from a man younger than 35 who had mild COVID-19 (a few samples of this study predate the infection). Cell type and time point are not known.

In this sample, this clonotype turned up a few times. The V call is TRBV9, the J call TRBJ2-5; TRBD1 is a possible D gene (5 bases). The CDR3 length is 15 residues. The V end lost 4 bases, the J end lost 2 bases, and 15 bases lay between the germline ends. Germline V CDR1 and CDR2: SGDLS, YYNGEE. The CDR3 DNA reads as TGTGCCAGCAGCCTCAGGGATATGGGGCAAGAGACCCAGTACTTC. It specifies CASSLRDMGQETQYF.

The chain joins TRBV12-3 or TRBV12-4 to TRBJ2-7; D is perhaps TRBD1 (6 bases). CDR3 length: 13 residues. The germline V and J ends were trimmed by 6 bases and 3 bases, with 12 bases remaining between them. CDR3: CASRPGHGYEQYF. The CDR3 DNA follows: TGTGCCAGCAGACCGGGACACGGCTACGAGCAGTACTTC.

This clonotype was seen ten or more times. The chain is built from TRBV5-1 and TRBJ2-1, with 9 bases aligning to TRBD1. V shed 2 bases, J shed 5 bases, and the junction held 5 bases outside the gene matches. Germline V CDR1 and CDR2: SGHRS, YFSETQ. The CDR3 covers 15 residues. As DNA, the CDR3 is TGCGCCAGCAGCTTTTCCGGGACAGGGAACAATGAGCAGTTCTTC. It translates to CASSFSGTGNNEQFF.

This clonotype appeared many times. V and J are TRBV5-1 and TRBJ2-5, with D unclear. This CDR3 is 14 amino acids long. The germline V gene has CDR1 SGHRS and CDR2 YFSETQ. V was cut by 9 bases and J by 4 bases, with 19 bases left in between. The DNA for the CDR3 is TGCGCCACCAAACCAGGACCGACCGGAGAGACCCAGTACTTC. Its protein product is CATKPGPTGETQYF. The whole variable domain, filled in from reference TRBV5-1 and TRBJ2-5, reads KAGVTQTPRYLIKTRGQQVTLSCSPISGHRSVSWYQQTPGQGLQFLFEYFSETQRNKGNFPGRFSGRQFSNSRSEMNVSTLELGDSALYLCATKPGPTGETQYFGPGTRLLVL.